The next 29 T cell receptor beta chains were all read from a single sample in a study of blood T cells in healthy people across ages. A sample-barcoded 5' primer and a J-beta primer mix were used in a second PCR of roughly 6 to 11 cycles. From the 5' RACE reads, TCRdb called clonotypes with MiXCR, one entry per CDR3 protein. The sample has hundreds of thousands of distinct CDR3 sequences, under 65% seen once. Material: blood. These receptors originate from a man in his sixties in good health.

This clonotype was picked up many times. The chain combines TRBV20-1 with TRBJ2-1, with D maybe TRBD2 (5 bases). This CDR3 contains 14 residues. V lost 6 bases, J lost 6 bases, and 18 bases lay in between. In germline, CDR1 is DFQATT, CDR2 SNEGSKA (reference sequence). This CDR3 is CSAVRDRRVNEQFF. CDR3 nucleotides: TGCAGTGCAGTGAGGGATAGAAGGGTCAATGAGCAGTTCTTC.

The rearrangement uses TRBV29-1 and TRBJ1-1; no definite D call. The CDR3 has 14 residues. With 4 bases removed from V and 5 bases from J, the gap between germline ends came to 17 bases. Germline V gene lookup returns CDR1 SQVTM and CDR2 ANQGSEA. CDR3 nucleotide sequence: TGCAGCGTTGTTTTTAAGGGTGTTAAGACTGAAGCTTTCTTT. This translates into CSVVFKGVKTEAFF.

The V gene is TRBV20-1, the J gene TRBJ2-3; TRBD1 agrees at 8 bases. The CDR3 has 16 amino acids. Germline-derived CDR1 and CDR2 are DFQATT and SNEGSKA (reference sequence). The DNA of the CDR3 is TGCAGCTTTGGGCCCGGACAGGGCCGTCCAGGGGATACGCAGTATTTT. Protein product: CSFGPGQGRPGDTQYF.

V and J are TRBV9 and TRBJ1-1; no reliable D call. Trimming cost V 4 bases and J 1 base, with 8 bases left between them. Germline CDR1 is SGDLS and CDR2 is YYNGEE. The CDR3 contains 13 residues. DNA of the CDR3: TGTGCCAGCAGCTCGCGACAGAACACTGAAGCTTTCTTT. Amino acid sequence: CASSSRQNTEAFF.

This sequence joins TRBV4-1 and TRBJ2-7; 9 bases map to TRBD1. The V gene end was trimmed by 4 bases and the J gene end by 2 bases; junction bases not matched to a gene: 6. The length of the CDR3 is 15 residues. Germline V CDR1 and CDR2: MGHRA, YSYEKL. This chain's CDR3 is CASSRRTGDAYEQYF. In DNA form, the CDR3 reads TGCGCCAGCAGCCGACGGACAGGGGACGCCTACGAGCAGTACTTC.

This chain uses TRBV28 with TRBJ2-3; D not resolved. Trimming left V 6 bases short and J 5 bases short, with 6 bases between. The CDR3 length is 11 residues. Germline-derived CDR1 and CDR2 are MDHEN and SYDVKM. In DNA, the CDR3 is TGTGCCAGCAGAGGGATAGATACGCAGTATTTT. Translation: CASRGIDTQYF.

J is TRBJ2-7 and V is TRBV20-1; D not certain. The DNA end lines up better with TRBJ2-5; the J call may be wrong. CDR1 DFQATT and CDR2 SNEGSKA come from the germline V gene (reference sequence). The CDR3 totals 15 residues. The CDR3 loop is CSASPPGRPWETQYF. CDR3 coding DNA: TGCAGTGCTTCCCCCCCCGGCAGGCCATGGGAGACCCAGTACTTC.

CDR3 coding DNA: TGCAGTGCTAGAAGGCGGGGCACTAGCGGGGCTTACAATGAGCAGTTCTTC. Protein product: CSARRRGTSGAYNEQFF. V and J are TRBV20-1 and TRBJ2-1; 10 nucleotides agree with TRBD2. The V gene's germline CDR1 is DFQATT and CDR2 SNEGSKA (reference sequence). The V segment lost 2 bases and the J segment 4 bases; nucleotides outside the gene matches: 11. There are 17 residues in the CDR3.

This clonotype was seen a handful of times. The chain recombines TRBV5-1 with TRBJ2-6; D possibly corresponds to TRBD1 (5 bases). The CDR3 loop spans 16 amino acids. Germline V CDR1 and CDR2: SGHRS, YFSETQ. With 1 base removed from V and 0 bases from J, the gap between germline ends came to 8 bases. The CDR3 region has the DNA TGCGCCAGCAGCTTGACAGGCTTCTCTGGGGCCAACGTCCTGACTTTC. Protein sequence: CASSLTGFSGANVLTF.

The chain employs TRBV7-2 and TRBJ2-5, with 8 positions matching TRBD2. Germline trimming cut 2 bases from V and 5 bases from J; bases unmatched to any gene: 10. The CDR3 loop spans 16 amino acids. Germline V lookup: CDR1 SGHTA, CDR2 FQGNSA. The CDR3 coding sequence is TGTGCCAGCAGCTTATCTGTGCGGGGGGCAGGGGAGACCCAGTACTTC. It is translated as CASSLSVRGAGETQYF. Together with reference TRBV7-2 and TRBJ2-5, the CDR3 gives the full variable domain: GAGVSQSPSNKVTEKGKDVELRCDPISGHTALYWYRQSLGQGLEFLIYFQGNSAPDKSGLPSDRFSAERTGGSVSTLTIQRTQQEDSAVYLCASSLSVRGAGETQYFGPGTRLLVL.

This clonotype has just one count. The chain combines TRBV10-3 with TRBJ1-2, with D unresolved. Germline lookup yields CDR1 ENHRY and CDR2 SYGVKD. V was cut by 7 bases and J by 6 bases, with 12 bases left in between. The CDR3 spans 12 residues. The CDR3 DNA follows: TGTGCCATCACTTCAGGCAGACATGGCTACACCTTC. Its protein is CAITSGRHGYTF.

The chain carries TRBV5-6 and TRBJ1-1; D call uncertain. The length of the CDR3 is 16 residues. Germline V gives CDR1 SGHDT, CDR2 YYEEEE. V lost 0 bases to trimming and J lost 0 bases, with 12 bases between them. CDR3 in DNA: TGTGCCAGCAGCTTGGTAACGGGCAAAATGAACACTGAAGCTTTCTTT. The encoded protein is CASSLVTGKMNTEAFF.

There are a few counts of this clonotype. Written as DNA, the CDR3 is TGCGCCAGCAGCCAAGGGCTCGGGACAGGAGTTACCTATGGCTACACCTTC. Protein: CASSQGLGTGVTYGYTF. This chain connects TRBV4-1 to TRBJ1-2, with TRBD1 matching over 8 bases. This CDR3 has 17 residues. The V and J ends lost 1 base and 4 bases, in that order; junction bases with no gene match: 11. CDR1 and CDR2 from the germline V gene are MGHRA and YSYEKL.

This clonotype has just a few counts. The V call is TRBV4-1, the J call TRBJ1-1, with 7 bases identical to TRBD1. This CDR3 spans 15 amino acids. The trim removed 4 bases at V and 0 bases at J, leaving 5 bases unmatched. Germline loops: CDR1 MGHRA, CDR2 YSYEKL. Written as DNA, the CDR3 is TGCGCCAGCAGCCCGATCGACAGGGTGAACACTGAAGCTTTCTTT. Its protein product is CASSPIDRVNTEAFF.

The chain couples TRBV20-1 to TRBJ1-5, with D maybe TRBD1 (6 bases). The germline V gene encodes CDR1 DFQATT and CDR2 SNEGSKA (reference sequence). This CDR3 region has 13 residues. Trimming removed 6 bases from V and 3 bases from J, with 12 bases in between. The CDR3 region has the DNA TGCAGTGCCCAACCGGGACACAATCAGCCCCAGCATTTT. Translating it yields CSAQPGHNQPQHF.

This chain connects TRBV6-4 to TRBJ2-7; D is perhaps TRBD1 or TRBD2 (6 bases each). The CDR3 has 14 amino acids. Germline V lookup: CDR1 MRHNA, CDR2 SNTAGT. Deletions cut 9 bases from V and 1 base from J, with 16 bases between. CDR3 DNA sequence: TGTGCCAGGATGTCGGGGGCTCTATCCTACGAGCAGTACTTC. It is translated as CARMSGALSYEQYF.

This clonotype was counted a few times. The genes are TRBV20-1 and TRBJ1-1; D possibly corresponds to TRBD1 (5 bases). The CDR3 has 12 residues. CDR1 and CDR2 (germline): DFQATT, SNEGSKA (reference sequence). The V gene lost 5 bases and the J gene lost 8 bases, with 15 bases spanning the gap. CDR3 loop: CSAPFLTVEAFF. CDR3 DNA sequence: TGCAGTGCTCCCTTTCTGACAGTGGAAGCTTTCTTT.

In its sample, this clonotype was seen a few times. The chain has TRBV29-1 and TRBJ2-3; 7 nucleotides match TRBD1. This CDR3 contains 14 residues. CDR1 is SQVTM, CDR2 ANQGSEA, per germline. After removal of 3 bases from V and 6 bases from J, the junction contained 9 bases not matched to a gene. CDR3 sequence: CSVDSTGVTDTQYF. The CDR3 nucleotides read TGCAGCGTTGATAGCACAGGGGTGACCGATACGCAGTATTTT.

This rearrangement joins TRBV7-9 to TRBJ2-5; D is uncertain. The CDR3 loop spans 10 amino acids. Trimming removed 8 bases from V and 5 bases from J, with 6 bases in between. Per the germline V gene, CDR1 is SEHNR and CDR2 is FQNEAQ (reference sequence). CDR3 residues: CASEEETQYF. In DNA, the CDR3 is TGTGCCAGCGAGGAGGAGACCCAGTACTTC. The complete variable domain, with remaining parts taken from reference TRBV7-9 and TRBJ2-5, reads DTGVSQNPRHKITKRGQNVTFRCDPISEHNRLYWYRQTLGQGPEFLTYFQNEAQLEKSRLLSDRFSAERPKGSFSTLEIQRTEQGDSAMYLCASEEETQYFGPGTRLLVL.

The chain links TRBV2 to TRBJ2-3; tentative D call: TRBD2 (6 bases). This CDR3 is 13 amino acids long. Trimming took off 6 bases at V and 6 bases at J, with 13 bases between the two ends. Looked up from germline, CDR1 is SNHLY and CDR2 is FYNNEI. The CDR3 loop reads CASSAGLVDTQYF. CDR3 nucleotides: TGTGCCAGCAGCGCGGGACTGGTTGATACGCAGTATTTT.

In its sample, this clonotype was seen a few times. V and J are TRBV4-1 and TRBJ1-4; 7 nucleotides match TRBD1. CDR3 length: 18 amino acids. J lost 5 bases, V lost 6 bases, and 18 bases had no gene match. Germline lookup yields CDR1 MGHRA and CDR2 YSYEKL. CDR3 nucleotides: TGCGCCAGCAGTCCCGGAGGGGAAGGGGGCGTATGGAATGAAAAACTGTTTTTT. Translation gives CASSPGGEGGVWNEKLFF.

This clonotype was observed a handful of times. The J gene is TRBJ2-7, the V gene TRBV28, with D perhaps TRBD1 (6 bases). V was shortened by 8 bases and J by 2 bases, with 13 bases between the two germline ends. The CDR3 sequence is 13 residues long. Germline CDR1 and CDR2: MDHEN and SYDVKM. The CDR3 spells CASLRGTPYEQYF. The DNA of the CDR3 is TGTGCCAGCTTAAGGGGGACCCCCTACGAGCAGTACTTC.

This chain links TRBV2 with TRBJ1-5, with a weak D call TRBD1 (5 bases). The germline V and J ends were trimmed by 3 bases and 4 bases, with 10 bases remaining between them. The length of the CDR3 is 14 residues. In germline, CDR1 is SNHLY, CDR2 FYNNEI. In DNA form, the CDR3 reads TGTGCCAGCAGTGATGTTGGGGGAAATCAGCCCCAGCATTTT. As protein: CASSDVGGNQPQHF.

The chain carries TRBV12-3 or TRBV12-4 and TRBJ2-7, with a tentative D call TRBD1 (6 bases). Trimming cost V 3 bases and J 9 bases, with 12 bases left between them. The CDR3 is 12 residues long. As DNA, the CDR3 is TGTGCCAGCAGTTTGGGGGCAGTAGGGCAGTACTTC. Its protein is CASSLGAVGQYF.

The chain is built from TRBV28 and TRBJ2-1; D is perhaps TRBD1 (6 bases). The CDR3 has 15 amino acids. CDR1 and CDR2 (germline): MDHEN, SYDVKM. Trimming pared 6 bases from V and 6 bases from J, leaving 18 bases between. CDR3 residues: CASRSQGERTNEQFF. CDR3 nucleotide sequence: TGTGCCAGCAGATCACAGGGCGAGCGCACCAATGAGCAGTTCTTC.

This clonotype appeared once. This chain joins TRBV3-1 and TRBJ2-7, with TRBD1 as a possible D gene (5 bases). V was trimmed by 2 bases and J by 7 bases, leaving 15 bases between them. The CDR3 length is 14 residues. Germline V gene sequence: CDR1 LGHDT, CDR2 YNNKEL (reference sequence). The CDR3 here is CASSQIQGVNEQYF. CDR3 nucleotides: TGTGCCAGCAGCCAAATTCAGGGTGTCAATGAGCAGTACTTC.

The V and J genes are TRBV6-5 and TRBJ2-1, with TRBD2 matching 10 bases. The germline gives CDR1 MNHEY, CDR2 SVGAGI. V shed 6 bases, J shed 10 bases, and the junction held 12 bases outside the gene matches. The CDR3 contains 15 residues. CDR3 in amino acids: CASSQTSGASGEQFF. CDR3 DNA sequence: TGTGCCAGCAGCCAAACTAGCGGGGCTTCCGGGGAGCAGTTCTTC.

With regard to this clonotype: The DNA is left out, because the CDR3 cannot be placed on it with certainty; the CDR3 is given as TCRdb lists it. The J gene is TRBJ2-5, the V gene TRBV18; the table assigns TRBD1, which was not confirmed against the DNA. The CDR3 is 14 residues long, ends included. Germline CDR1 reads KGHSH; CDR2 reads LQKENI. This chain's CDR3 is CASSPQGFLETQYF.

This rearrangement joins TRBV29-1 to TRBJ1-2, with unresolved D. The CDR3 is 12 residues long. V lost 5 bases and J lost 4, with 11 bases in between. Germline-derived CDR1 and CDR2 are SQVTM and ANQGSEA. CDR3 DNA sequence: TGCAGCGTTCCCGAATCTACCTATGGCTACACCTTC. Translation gives CSVPESTYGYTF. The full variable domain, its missing parts supplied by reference TRBV29-1 and TRBJ1-2, is SAVISQKPSRDICQRGTSLTIQCQVDSQVTMMFWYRQQPGQSLTLIATANQGSEATYESGFVIDKFPISRPNLTFSTLTVSNMSPEDSSIYLCSVPESTYGYTFGSGTRLTVV.